One TCR beta chain is described in this entry. Its antigen remains unidentified. The sample holds no much larger clone one base away, and base qualities are not on file. Reading the label with the study, this specimen's time point is: blood sample drawn before combined kidney and bone marrow transplant. Unstimulated Tregs (CD4+CD25+CD127-), CD4+ non-Tregs (CD4+CD25-), CD4 and CD8 cells were FACS-sorted from thawed PBMCs. Prior to Treg sorting, thawed PBMCs were rested overnight at 37 degrees C with roughly 200 IU/ml IL-2. The patients were a handful of recipients of combined kidney and bone marrow transplants from the ITN036ST trial, and samples were available only for these trial subjects. Healthy control blood was processed by Ficoll density gradient to PBMCs and cryopreserved; patient PBMCs were collected before and after transplant. The data originate from a study of Tregs in tolerant kidney transplant recipients (dated by TCRdb to between 2018 and 2021). A note on the overall study: The transplants used related donors with nonmyeloablative bone marrow transplantation, and mixed chimerism in the human trials was transient. The study used TCRbeta sequencing to identify donor-specific regulatory T cells before combined kidney and bone marrow transplantation, then tracked those cells after transplant. Findings and caveats that apply to the study as a whole: Because the study included only a small number of patients, the results must be confirmed in larger populations and under other immunosuppression protocols. Biological reproducibility was not examined directly, but technical replication error appeared to be minimal. The most biologically relevant and donor-specific TCRbeta repertoire appeared to be identified by expanding Tregs with activated donor B cells. For some patients the PCR primers changed over time, which made it impossible to compare the samples from those patients at the nucleotide level. In tolerant patients, donor-specific Tregs expanded more than Tregs overall, which suggests antigen-driven rather than nonspecific expansion.

Genomic DNA was extracted from sorted cells with the QIAGEN DNeasy Blood and Tissue Kit for TCRbeta CDR3 sequencing. Through immunoSEQ, high-throughput TCRbeta CDR3 sequencing was done commercially, including PCR amplification with internal controls and bias correction. Under the source paper's analysis protocol: Unique productive TCRbeta sequences were defined by CDR3 nucleotide sequence when primers matched and otherwise by CDR3 amino acid sequence together with Vbeta and Jbeta genes. As a correction for sorting error, sequences shared between sorted populations at a frequency ratio of 2:1 or less were discarded, and the remaining shared sequences were assigned to the higher population. Sequences were defined as donor-reactive when expanded at least 5-fold in CFSE-low cells versus unstimulated cells and present at a frequency of at least 0.01% in CFSE-low cells. Jensen-Shannon divergence calculated on the top 100 TCRbeta sequences ranked by frequency was used to measure repertoire divergence. When a sample had multiple sequencing runs, each run was corrected for sorting error separately and the runs were then pooled. TCRdb mirrors the immuneACCESS table, restricted to in-frame sequences. Some clones are absent from its copies; in checked studies, under half trace to an unresolved V gene, and the reason for the others is unknown. V, J and clone size are those of that table, while D and trimming were read from the DNA. The sample table shows over 50,000 clones, and approximately 83% are seen once. 2.1% of the sample lies in the top ten.

Germline trimming amounts to 4 bases on V and 3 bases on J, with 3 as the count of junction bases outside the gene matches. In the germline V gene, CDR1 corresponds to SGDLS and CDR2 to YYNGEE. Spanning cysteine to phenylalanine, the CDR3 consists of 15 amino acids. Left in the record is the CDR3 DNA by itself, 45 bases read in frame from the first base. The TCR was taken from a human donor who received a combined kidney and bone marrow transplant. The V and J genes are TRBV9 and TRBJ2-1, with 11 central nucleotides matching TRBD2. The specimen was Tregs from blood, collected before the transplant. DNA sequence: TGTGCCAGCAGCACAACTAGCGGGGGCTACAATGAGCAGTTCTTC. Its protein reads: CASSTTSGGYNEQFF. With all but the CDR3 taken from the reference TRBV9 and TRBJ2-1 genes, the full variable domain is: DSGVTQTPKHLITATGQRVTLRCSPRSGDLSVYWYQQSLDQGLQFLIQYYNGEERAKGNILERFSAQQFPDLHSELNLSSLELGDSALYFCASSTTSGGYNEQFFGPGTRLTVL.